The 4 T cell receptor beta chains presented below share a single source sample, sequenced in a study of Graves' ophthalmopathy and Graves' hyperthyroidism. Transcripts of RNA were the source for amplifying TCR beta CDR3 regions. HTBI primers were used in a first-round RT-PCR, which preceded a second-round multiplex PCR. MiXCR was run by TCRdb on the multiplex PCR reads, yielding one entry per CDR3 protein. The table lists about 380,000 distinct CDR3 sequences, 15% of them singletons, with roughly 7% in the top ten. Source material: peripheral blood. Receptors originate from a woman in her late teens or twenties with stable Graves' hyperthyroidism.

The table lists this clonotype with many counts. The chain is built from TRBV15 and TRBJ2-5; either TRBD1 or TRBD2 may supply D (7 bases each). V dropped 0 bases and J dropped 5 bases, with 22 bases sitting between them. The CDR3 has 18 residues. Germline CDR1 LNHNV, CDR2 YYDKDF (reference sequence). CDR3 sequence: CATSRDRRTGAGRETQYF. CDR3 nucleotides: TGTGCCACCAGCAGAGACAGGAGAACAGGGGCCGGGAGGGAGACCCAGTACTTC. The whole variable domain, remainder taken from reference TRBV15 and TRBJ2-5, is DAMVIQNPRYQVTQFGKPVTLSCSQTLNHNVMYWYQQKSSQAPKLLFHYYDKDFNNEADTPDNFQSRRPNTSFCFLDIRSPGLGDTAMYLCATSRDRRTGAGRETQYFGPGTRLLVL.

At least ten counts were recorded for this clonotype. The rearrangement joins TRBV7-8 to TRBJ1-5, with a tentative D call TRBD1 (5 bases). Per germline, CDR1 SGHVS and CDR2 FQNEAQ. V shed 4 bases and J shed 5 bases, with 6 bases lying between them. The CDR3 covers 12 residues. The CDR3 protein is CASSSTDQPQHF. In nucleotides, the CDR3 is TGTGCCAGCAGCTCGACAGATCAGCCCCAGCATTTT.

Ten or more counts support this clonotype. CDR3 nucleotide sequence: TGCAGTGCTGATGGGGCAGGGTATCAATATTTT. Amino acid sequence: CSADGAGYQYF. The genes are TRBV20-1 and TRBJ1-3; D might be TRBD1 (5 bases). Trimming left V 5 bases short and J 15 bases short, with 17 bases between. The CDR3 totals 11 residues. The germline gives CDR1 DFQATT, CDR2 SNEGSKA (reference sequence).

This clonotype was seen repeatedly, ten times or more. The chain couples TRBV12-3 or TRBV12-4 to TRBJ1-2; D remains unclear. This CDR3 has 13 amino acids. V was shortened by 6 bases and J by 2 bases, with 10 bases between the two germline ends. The DNA of the CDR3 is TGTGCCAGCAGCTCTGGACTGAACTATGGCTACACCTTC. It is translated as CASSSGLNYGYTF.